This T cell receptor beta chain was documented in a study of blood T cell repertoires in COVID-19. Sequencing used immunoSEQ multiplex PCR; TCRdb keeps in-frame clones, though not all of them. The sample shows about 250,000 clones, around 89% of them seen only once. The germline CDR1 and CDR2 sequences are MNHEY and SVGAGI. The V and J ends lost 8 bases and 6 bases, in that order; junction bases with no gene match: 11. This CDR3 contains 14 residues. The sample comprised peripheral blood. The receptor was derived from a woman aged 25 to 39 with COVID-19, enrolled during active disease. J is TRBJ2-7 and V is TRBV6-5; 9 bases map to TRBD1. The CDR3 nucleotides read TGTGCCAGCGGTAGGGGACAGGGACAGAGCGAGCAGTACTTC. Its protein is CASGRGQGQSEQYF.